Given below is one T cell receptor beta chain in context. This clone was recorded at least ten times. Its binding antigen is unknown. No base quality values were provided; no much bigger clone lies one nucleotide off. This entry is derived from a study of shared clonotypes between healthy human individuals (TCRdb year 2020). Notes on the research overall: The cohort comprised a couple of women and a few men aged 18 to 49 years. Between about 0.9 and 10 billion PBMCs per donor were obtained by leukapheresis. The study deeply sequenced blood TCR repertoires of roughly five healthy adults to estimate repertoire size and the extent of clonotype sharing between individuals. Per donor, three plates each were used for CD4 naive and CD4 memory, two for CD8 naive, and one for CD8 memory. Different laboratories and diverse techniques were used to prepare libraries and sequence TCR repertoires, to increase sequencing depth and limit assay-specific biases. Study-wide conclusions, independent of this receptor: Compared with non-shared clonotypes, clonotypes shared by all four sorted-subset donors had higher generation probabilities. The small number of donors limited the genetic and exposure-history diversity represented. Even with the large sequencing depth, rarefaction of the sorted-subset datasets indicated that sequencing was incomplete. Sampling was limited to blood, and TCR repertoires in tissue likely differ from TCR repertoires in blood. Naive subsets generally had larger estimated clonotype richness than memory subsets. Pairwise subsampling led to the expectation that sequencing depth would affect the degree of clonotype sharing among donors. Across several donors, around 5% of naive CD4, roughly 3.3% of naive CD8, roughly 2.2% of memory CD4, and approximately 0.4% of memory CD8 clonotypes were shared.

Using the deep immunoSEQ assay, TCR CDR3 regions were amplified from genomic DNA by multiplex PCR. Genomic DNA extracted from each cell subset was distributed evenly over all wells of several immunoSEQ 96-well plates, and each plate served as one replicate. Each replicate PCR for sorted subsets received roughly 0.2 ug genomic DNA, equal to about 29,000 T cell genomes. The purified libraries were quantified using a Qubit 3.0 fluorometer, sized with a Bioanalyzer 2100, and then quantified again using the KAPA Library Quantification kit. Every immunoSEQ 96-well plate was sequenced on a dedicated single-read 150-cycle Illumina NextSeq 550 flow cell. Regarding the original processing steps: Because the immunoSEQ output included only junctional sequences and no quality scores, the filtering could not be the same as the filtering used for full-length reads. Sequences were annotated with PyIR, a Python wrapper for IgBLAST v1.9, and V/J genes and CDR3 were assigned using IMGT germline references. Any read was removed if the V/J assignment was weak (E-value above 1e-6), the CDR3 was missing, or the read contained stop codons, out-of-frame junctions, or ambiguous translated residues. V3J clonotypes were defined as sequences sharing the same inferred V gene, J gene, and CDR3 amino acid sequence. The percentage overlap between two repertoires was calculated by dividing the number of shared unique clonotypes by the size of the smaller repertoire. Repertoire richness was assessed with RTK rarefaction, the Chao1 estimator, and Recon v2.1 estimates of unobserved clonotypes. Generation probabilities for all TCRbeta clonotypes obtained by the gDNA method from a few donors were computed using OLGA. TCRdb took this table from immuneACCESS and kept in-frame rearrangements with V and J called. Such tables lack part of the clones; where checked against another copy, unresolved V genes explain under half of the gap, and the rest is unexplained. That table is the source of V, J and clone size, and D and trimming were worked out from the DNA. The sample yields under 150,000 clones; around 71% were counted once. The leading ten clones occupy approximately 25% of the sample.

Healthy HIV-negative adults with no recently reported acute infections or vaccinations were included as donors. All donors were Caucasian adults living in Nashville, Tennessee, USA. CD8 memory samples were composed of magnetically selected CD45RO+ cells combined with CCR7-negative CD45RA+ effector memory (TemRA) cells. Blood was collected by leukapheresis, and PBMCs were isolated by Ficoll-Histopaque density gradient centrifugation and then cryopreserved in liquid nitrogen vapor phase. Purity and quantity of every magnetically sorted T cell population were checked by analytical flow cytometry. From each sorted fraction, genomic DNA was isolated and quantified by UV absorbance on a Nanodrop 2000c. Sequenced sample: memory CD8+ T cells sorted from blood. This specimen's cell subset or site label, interpreted: CD45RO+ cells pooled with CCR7-negative TemRA cells. The sequence was obtained from a woman in her thirties in good health.

The DNA reads as follows: TGTGCCAGCAGCACCGGACTAGCGAACTACGAGCAGTACTTC. Its coded protein is CASSTGLANYEQYF. The rearranged segments are TRBV28 and TRBJ2-7; the junction holds 9 bases that match TRBD2. Ends trimmed: V by 6 bases, J by 3 bases; bases unmatched to a gene: 6. CDR1 MDHEN and CDR2 SYDVKM are derived from the germline V gene. Including cysteine and phenylalanine, the CDR3 has 14 amino acids. This entry keeps only the CDR3 DNA: 42 bases, framed from base 1.